This T cell receptor beta chain was sequenced for a study of tumor and adjacent non-tumor tissue in lung cancer. This clonotype came up a few times. What it binds is unknown. Study-level points and caveats: Top 100 clones took a larger repertoire share in normal lung. Patients with more diverse tumor TCRs had worse survival. Compared with tumor, normal lung showed significantly lower TCR diversity.

V lost 6 bases to trimming and J lost 0 bases, with 11 bases between them. CDR3 length: 14 amino acids. No cell sorting was done before RNA was extracted from the tissue. The library came from three nested PCR rounds adapted from ARM-PCR protocols. Each CDR3 protein is one row after TCRdb ran MiXCR on the multiplex PCR reads. In the table there are around 200,000 distinct CDR3 sequences, less than 80% of which are singletons. The chain has TRBV12-3 or TRBV12-4 and TRBJ1-2; D may be TRBD1 (6 bases). The sample comprised lung tumor tissue. The TCR was taken from a man aged 55 to 70 with non-small cell lung cancer. Here the CDR3 DNA reads TGTGCCAGCAGCCGTGACAGGACTAACTATGGCTACACCTTC. This sequence encodes CASSRDRTNYGYTF.